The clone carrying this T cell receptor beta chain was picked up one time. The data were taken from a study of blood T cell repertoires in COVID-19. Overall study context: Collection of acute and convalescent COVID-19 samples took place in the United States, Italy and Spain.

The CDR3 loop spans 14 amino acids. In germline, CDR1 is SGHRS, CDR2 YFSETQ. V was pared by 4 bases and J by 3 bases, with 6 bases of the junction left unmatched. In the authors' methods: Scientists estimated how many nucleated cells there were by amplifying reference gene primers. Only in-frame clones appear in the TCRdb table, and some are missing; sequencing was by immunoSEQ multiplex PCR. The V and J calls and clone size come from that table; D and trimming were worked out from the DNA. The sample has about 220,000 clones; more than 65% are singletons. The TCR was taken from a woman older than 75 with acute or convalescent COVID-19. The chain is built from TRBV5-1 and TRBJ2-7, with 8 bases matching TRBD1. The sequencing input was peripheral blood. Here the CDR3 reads CASSPGQAIYEQYF. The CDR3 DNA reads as TGCGCCAGCAGCCCGGGACAGGCTATCTACGAGCAGTACTTC.